The clone carrying this T cell receptor (beta chain) was detected only once. Antigen: not known. The data belong to a study of OX40 agonist ivuxolimab in advanced cancers. Study-level information: Patients got intravenous ivuxolimab at 0.01 to 10 mg/kg every 2 weeks. Study-wide results and caveats: Antigen targets of the expanded peripheral T cells went undetermined.

CDR3 size: 14 residues. V gave up 3 bases and J gave up 6 bases; unmatched junction bases: 3. Germline lookup yields CDR1 SGDLS and CDR2 YYNGEE. Data came from immunoSEQ multiplex PCR; TCRdb stores just in-frame clones and leaves some out. The repertoire holds approximately 70,000 clones, 80% to 95% seen once, with roughly 0.5% in the top ten. The source is an adult with an advanced solid tumor such as melanoma, head and neck, liver or kidney cancer. The sample in question was CD4+ or CD8+ T cells sorted from blood, obtained in a trial of the OX40 agonist ivuxolimab. The chain has TRBV9 and TRBJ2-2; 9 bases line up with TRBD1. CDR3: CASSEGQGPGELFF. The CDR3 nucleotides are TGTGCCAGCAGCGAGGGACAGGGCCCCGGGGAGCTGTTTTTT. The variable domain in full, with the rest retrieved from reference TRBV9 and TRBJ2-2, is DSGVTQTPKHLITATGQRVTLRCSPRSGDLSVYWYQQSLDQGLQFLIQYYNGEERAKGNILERFSAQQFPDLHSELNLSSLELGDSALYFCASSEGQGPGELFFGEGSRLTVL.